Listed here are 10 T cell receptor beta chains from one sample, sequenced in a study of T cells in tumors after PD-1 blockade. Some clones are missing from TCRdb's copy, which holds only in-frame ones; the method was immunoSEQ multiplex PCR. The table includes some 8,700 clones, 50% to 70% detected once. Sequencing was performed on tumor tissue, taken after anti-PD-1 treatment. These receptor sequences come from a human donor with basal cell carcinoma.

This chain connects TRBV5-1 to TRBJ2-5; D is ambiguous. CDR1 SGHRS and CDR2 YFSETQ come from the germline V gene. The CDR3 sequence is 13 residues long. V gave up 2 bases and J gave up 3 bases, with 8 bases separating them. This CDR3 reads CASSLLRKETQYF. In DNA, the CDR3 is TGCGCCAGCAGCTTATTGCGAAAAGAGACCCAGTACTTC.

The rearrangement joins TRBV6-6 to TRBJ1-2; D is possibly TRBD1 (6 bases). Deletions cut 2 bases from V and 7 bases from J, with 14 bases between. This CDR3 region has 14 residues. The germline V gene has CDR1 MNHNY and CDR2 SVGAGI (reference sequence). CDR3 sequence (DNA): TGTGCCAGCAGTTACGGGGGGACACAGCCTGGCTACACCTTC. Translated: CASSYGGTQPGYTF.

V is TRBV3-1 (or the pseudogene TRBV3-2) and J is TRBJ2-3; D unresolved. CDR3 size: 14 residues. Trimming took 2 bases from V and 2 from J, leaving 8 bases between them. Looked up from germline, CDR1 is LGHDT and CDR2 is YNNKEL (reference sequence). Here the CDR3 DNA reads TGTGCCAGCAGCCAACCGACCCTCACAGATACGCAGTATTTT. This translates into CASSQPTLTDTQYF.

This chain connects TRBV27 to TRBJ1-5; 7 bases agree with TRBD1. V lost 5 bases to trimming and J lost 0 bases; unmatched junction nucleotides: 4. Germline CDR1 is MNHEY and CDR2 is SMNVEV (reference sequence). The CDR3 sequence is 15 residues long. The CDR3 bases are TGTGCCAGCAGTCAACAGGGGATTAGCAATCAGCCCCAGCATTTT. As protein: CASSQQGISNQPQHF.

This chain connects TRBV7-6 to TRBJ1-2; 8 bases align to TRBD1. Per the germline V gene, CDR1 is SGHVS and CDR2 is FNYEAQ. The CDR3 has 14 amino acids. With 1 base clipped from V and 4 bases from J, the junction kept 2 bases outside the gene matches. The CDR3 region has the DNA TGTGCCAGCAGCTTAGGGGACAGGAGCTATGGCTACACCTTC. Amino acids: CASSLGDRSYGYTF.

The chain couples TRBV12-2 to TRBJ1-1; the D segment call TRBD1 is taken from the table without a DNA check. TRBV12-2 is given as a pseudogene. CDR3 length: 21 residues. CDR3 DNA: TGTGCAAGTCGCAATTTCCGAACGAAGACAGGGCCAACCCCGGTTGGGACTGAAGCTTTCTTT. Its translation is CASRNFRTKTGPTPVGTEAFF.

The V call is TRBV11-3, the J call TRBJ2-3, with D perhaps matching TRBD2 (6 bases). Trimming removed 4 bases from V and 5 bases from J, with 13 bases in between. Germline V CDR1 and CDR2: SGHNT, YENEEA. The CDR3 has 14 residues. The CDR3 protein is CASSSGRPGDTQYF. The CDR3 DNA reads as TGTGCCAGCAGCTCCGGGAGACCGGGAGATACGCAGTATTTT. The full variable domain, rest sourced from reference TRBV11-3 and TRBJ2-3, is EAGVVQSPRYKIIEKKQPVAFWCNPISGHNTLYWYLQNLGQGPELLIRYENEEAVDDSQLPKDRFSAERLKGVDSTLKIQPAELGDSAVYLCASSSGRPGDTQYFGPGTRLTVL.

This clone was counted between two and nine times. The CDR3 region has the DNA TGTGCCAGCAGATTGGGGACAGGCTCCTACAATGAGCAGTTCTTC. Protein product: CASRLGTGSYNEQFF. The V and J genes are TRBV6-5 and TRBJ2-1; 8 nucleotides line up with TRBD1. The CDR3 extends over 15 amino acids. The germline CDR1 and CDR2 sequences are MNHEY and SVGAGI. The ends lost 6 bases at V and 0 bases at J; junction bases unmatched: 4.

This chain uses TRBV6-5 with TRBJ2-5; TRBD2 agrees at 7 bases. With 2 bases clipped from V and 4 bases from J, the junction kept 7 bases outside the gene matches. Germline V gives CDR1 MNHEY, CDR2 SVGAGI. The CDR3 is made up of 15 amino acids. The DNA of the CDR3 is TGTGCCAGCAGTTACGGTCCGGGGGAGGGAGAGACCCAGTACTTC. This sequence encodes CASSYGPGEGETQYF.

The rearrangement links TRBV11-3 to TRBJ2-5; 9 bases match TRBD1. There are 19 residues in the CDR3. Germline CDR1 reads SGHNT; CDR2 reads YENEEA. V dropped 3 bases and J dropped 4; count of bases not matched to a gene: 18. The DNA of the CDR3 is TGTGCCAGCAGCTTGGGGACTCCGGGACAGGGCTTGATGAGAGAGACCCAGTACTTC. It translates to CASSLGTPGQGLMRETQYF.